This T cell receptor (beta chain) emerged from a study of identical twins. Study-wide results and limits: The authors drew conclusions from cross-sectional statistical analysis rather than following the same donors. Fewer insertions marked abundant cord blood beta clonotypes; young adult naive trended weakly, memory not at all.

With regard to this clonotype: Its antigen remains unidentified.

Each cDNA held unique molecular identifiers, and template switching gave it a universal primer site. From the 5' RACE reads, TCRdb called clonotypes with MiXCR, one entry per CDR3 protein. The data contain around 250,000 distinct CDR3 sequences, around 8.3% of them singletons. The CDR3 has 14 amino acids. Germline CDR1 DFQATT, CDR2 SNEGSKA (reference sequence). After removal of 0 bases from V and 4 bases from J, the junction contained 4 bases not matched to a gene. These data are also associated with another study on yellow fever vaccine responses in identical twins. That source adds: Twins reportedly had a vaccine T cell response that seemed partly convergent, partly personalized.

The sample was CD8+ T cells sorted from blood. V and J are TRBV20-1 and TRBJ2-7, with 9 bases that match TRBD1. The TCR comes from a young woman in good health. Written as DNA, the CDR3 is TGCAGTGCTAGAGATCCACAGGGGGCTTACGAGCAGTACTTC. Translating it yields CSARDPQGAYEQYF.